Presented here are 27 T cell receptor beta chains from one specimen sequenced in a study of cytomegalovirus exposure and HLA in healthy donors. The PCR made use of 60 Vbeta and 13 Jbeta primers. The protocol was immunoSEQ multiplex PCR, while the TCRdb copy is restricted to in-frame clones and leaves out a portion. The sample includes fewer than 200,000 clones, over 60% of them seen just once. Material for sequencing was PBMCs. These receptors were taken from a woman in her fifties or sixties in good health and CMV-seropositive.

V and J are TRBV9 and TRBJ2-3; D may be TRBD2 (6 bases). Germline loops: CDR1 SGDLS, CDR2 YYNGEE. The CDR3 is 16 residues long. Deletions cut 1 base from V and 7 bases from J, with 19 bases between. CDR3 DNA: TGTGCCAGCAGCGTAAGAGGGGACTCCGCCACCCATACGCAGTATTTT. Its translation is CASSVRGDSATHTQYF. Full variable domain (remainder filled in from reference TRBV9 and TRBJ2-3): DSGVTQTPKHLITATGQRVTLRCSPRSGDLSVYWYQQSLDQGLQFLIQYYNGEERAKGNILERFSAQQFPDLHSELNLSSLELGDSALYFCASSVRGDSATHTQYFGPGTRLTVL.

J is TRBJ2-7 and V is TRBV19; D uncertain. Germline values: CDR1 LNHDA, CDR2 SQIVND (reference sequence). Trimming removed 4 bases from V and 2 bases from J, with 9 bases in between. The CDR3 sequence is 13 residues long. CDR3 region: CASSTGPTYEQYF. CDR3 nucleotide sequence: TGTGCCAGTAGTACTGGGCCCACCTACGAGCAGTACTTC.

V and J are TRBV13 and TRBJ1-2, with 8 bases identical to TRBD1. There are 14 residues in the CDR3. The V gene end was trimmed by 5 bases and the J gene end by 3 bases; junction bases not matched to a gene: 5. Germline CDR1 reads PRHDT; CDR2 reads FYEKMQ (reference sequence). For the CDR3, the DNA is TGTGCCAGCAGCCCCGGACAGGGCGACTATGGCTACACCTTC. Its protein is CASSPGQGDYGYTF.

The rearrangement uses TRBV9 and TRBJ2-7; unclear D gene. The CDR3 runs 14 residues. CDR1 and CDR2 from the germline V gene are SGDLS and YYNGEE. The ends were cut back, 2 bases at V and 3 bases at J, with 12 bases in the middle. CDR3 DNA: TGTGCCAGCAGCGTTGCAGGTGATTTCTACGAGCAGTACTTC. Translated: CASSVAGDFYEQYF.

J is TRBJ2-7 and V is TRBV5-4; 10 bases map to TRBD1. The CDR3 has 15 amino acids. Per the germline V gene, CDR1 is SGHNT and CDR2 is YYREEE (reference sequence). Unmatched junction bases numbered 0, after V lost 0 bases and J lost 0 bases. The CDR3, as DNA: TGTGCCAGCAGCTTGGGACAGGGGGCCTCCTACGAGCAGTACTTC. Translated, it gives CASSLGQGASYEQYF.

V usage is TRBV28 and J usage is TRBJ2-2; tentative D call: TRBD2 (5 bases). CDR3 length: 13 amino acids. CDR1 MDHEN and CDR2 SYDVKM come from the germline V gene. V gave up 10 bases and J gave up 0 bases, with 9 bases separating them. This CDR3 is CATEGPNTGELFF. The CDR3 nucleotides are TGTGCCACTGAGGGCCCGAACACCGGGGAGCTGTTTTTT.

The J gene is TRBJ2-1, the V gene TRBV5-6; TRBD2 matches at 10 bases. The CDR3 extends over 16 amino acids. V lost 0 bases and J lost 4; bases outside the gene matches: 4. Germline V gives CDR1 SGHDT, CDR2 YYEEEE. CDR3 region: CASSLGGTSEYNEQFF. The CDR3 region has the DNA TGTGCCAGCAGCTTGGGTGGGACTAGCGAGTACAATGAGCAGTTCTTC.

This clone showed up just a few times. This chain uses TRBV2 with TRBJ1-1, with D unclear. With 5 bases removed from V and 0 bases from J, the gap between germline ends came to 10 bases. The germline CDR1 and CDR2 sequences are SNHLY and FYNNEI. The CDR3 spans 14 residues. This CDR3 reads CASSFREMNTEAFF. In nucleotides, the CDR3 is TGTGCCAGCAGTTTCCGGGAGATGAACACTGAAGCTTTCTTT. The full variable domain, completed using reference TRBV2 and TRBJ1-1, is EPEVTQTPSHQVTQMGQEVILRCVPISNHLYFYWYRQILGQKVEFLVSFYNNEISEKSEIFDDQFSVERPDGSNFTLKIRSTKLEDSAMYFCASSFREMNTEAFFGQGTRLTVV.

This sequence joins TRBV18 and TRBJ2-1, with 7 bases lining up with TRBD1. The CDR3 length is 15 residues. V lost 5 bases, J lost 7 bases, and 11 bases stayed unmatched. Per the germline V gene, CDR1 is KGHSH and CDR2 is LQKENI. This CDR3 reads CASSASGGEINEQFF. CDR3 bases: TGTGCCAGCTCAGCTTCAGGGGGTGAAATTAATGAGCAGTTCTTC. The full variable domain, in which reference TRBV18 and TRBJ2-1 provide the parts outside the CDR3, is NAGVMQNPRHLVRRRGQEARLRCSPMKGHSHVYWYRQLPEEGLKFMVYLQKENIIDESGMPKERFSAEFPKEGPSILRIQQVVRGDSAAYFCASSASGGEINEQFFGPGTRLTVL.

V gene TRBV4-3 combines with J gene TRBJ2-7; tentative D call: TRBD2 (6 bases). In germline, CDR1 is LGHNA, CDR2 YSLEER. Trimming took off 1 base at V and 6 bases at J, with 10 bases between the two ends. This CDR3 region has 13 residues. CDR3 sequence reads: CASSQGRGGEQYF. In DNA form, the CDR3 reads TGCGCCAGCAGCCAAGGGAGGGGCGGCGAGCAGTACTTC.

The chain has TRBV7-2 and TRBJ1-1; D unclear. This CDR3 comprises 15 residues. The V and J ends lost 0 bases and 0 bases respectively, with 8 bases between them. Germline CDR1 and CDR2: SGHTA and FQGNSA. The CDR3 sequence is CASSLAAKLNTEAFF. CDR3 bases: TGTGCCAGCAGCTTAGCCGCGAAATTGAACACTGAAGCTTTCTTT.

J is TRBJ1-2 and V is TRBV5-6; TRBD1 matches at 7 bases. CDR1 is SGHDT, CDR2 YYEEEE, per germline. CDR3 length: 11 residues. V shed 7 bases and J 7 bases; nucleotides not matched to a gene: 4. The CDR3 sequence: CASRQGGGYTF. The DNA of the CDR3 is TGTGCCAGCCGACAGGGAGGTGGCTACACCTTC.

This clone was recorded only once. V usage is TRBV19 and J usage is TRBJ1-4; D is ambiguous. Germline CDR1 and CDR2: LNHDA and SQIVND (reference sequence). This CDR3 is 13 amino acids long. V was clipped by 3 bases and J by 7 bases, with 9 bases between them. CDR3 loop: CASSIGGSEKLFF. For the CDR3, the DNA is TGTGCCAGTAGTATCGGAGGGAGTGAAAAACTGTTTTTT.

V and J are TRBV9 and TRBJ1-1, with 8 bases that match TRBD1. Germline V CDR1 and CDR2: SGDLS, YYNGEE. Trimming removed 4 bases from V and 4 bases from J; junction bases left unmatched: 3. The CDR3 runs 13 residues. CDR3 sequence: CASSPQGATEAFF. As DNA, the CDR3 is TGTGCCAGCAGCCCCCAGGGGGCCACTGAAGCTTTCTTT. The variable domain in full, with the rest retrieved from reference TRBV9 and TRBJ1-1, is DSGVTQTPKHLITATGQRVTLRCSPRSGDLSVYWYQQSLDQGLQFLIQYYNGEERAKGNILERFSAQQFPDLHSELNLSSLELGDSALYFCASSPQGATEAFFGQGTRLTVV.

This chain uses TRBV7-2 with TRBJ2-7; maybe TRBD1 (6 bases). The CDR3 covers 13 residues. Per germline, CDR1 SGHTA and CDR2 FQGNSA. V was clipped by 5 bases and J by 3 bases, with 11 bases between them. CDR3 in DNA: TGTGCCAGCAGCGCGGACAGTCACTACGAGCAGTACTTC. It translates to CASSADSHYEQYF.

The chain recombines TRBV2 with TRBJ2-2; tentative D call: TRBD1 (6 bases). Trimming left V 6 bases short and J 7 bases short, with 15 bases between. Germline V gene data show CDR1 as SNHLY and CDR2 as FYNNEI. This CDR3 region has 14 residues. CDR3 loop: CASRNNRVHGELFF. CDR3 DNA sequence: TGTGCCAGCAGGAACAACAGGGTCCACGGGGAGCTGTTTTTT.

The chain employs TRBV5-6 and TRBJ2-2; the match to TRBD1 covers 7 bases. Germline V CDR1 and CDR2: SGHDT, YYEEEE. The trim removed 2 bases at V and 4 bases at J, leaving 8 bases unmatched. The length of the CDR3 is 16 residues. CDR3 protein: CASSLYRGYPTGELFF. The CDR3 nucleotides read TGTGCCAGCAGCTTATACAGGGGCTACCCCACCGGGGAGCTGTTTTTT.

The V call is TRBV5-1, the J call TRBJ1-3; maybe TRBD1 (6 bases). CDR1 is SGHRS and CDR2 is YFSETQ in the germline V gene. The ends were cut back, 6 bases at V and 0 bases at J, with 10 bases in the middle. The CDR3 runs to 14 residues. The CDR3 DNA follows: TGCGCCAGCACCCAGGACAGCTCTGGAAACACCATATATTTT. It encodes CASTQDSSGNTIYF.

In its sample, this clone was seen once. DNA for the CDR3: TGCGCCAGCAGCCAAGGGACAGGGCTCCCTTATGGCTACACCTTC. It codes for CASSQGTGLPYGYTF. This chain connects TRBV4-3 to TRBJ1-2, with TRBD1 matching over 8 bases. Germline V gene data show CDR1 as LGHNA and CDR2 as YSLEER. This CDR3 comprises 15 residues. The junction had 6 bases not matched to a gene; V was cut back by 1 base and J by 5 bases.

The rearrangement links TRBV28 to TRBJ2-6; D may be TRBD1 (6 bases). The ends were cut back, 7 bases at V and 1 base at J, with 8 bases in the middle. From germline, CDR1 is MDHEN and CDR2 SYDVKM. CDR3 size: 14 residues. In nucleotides, the CDR3 is TGTGCCAGCAAAAGGGGGTCTGGGGCCAACGTCCTGACTTTC. Protein product: CASKRGSGANVLTF.

The V call is TRBV6-4, the J call TRBJ2-1, with a possible D match to TRBD2 (6 bases). This CDR3 spans 12 amino acids. Germline V gene sequence: CDR1 MRHNA, CDR2 SNTAGT. Trimming left V 9 bases short and J 6 bases short, with 12 bases between. The CDR3 sequence is CARGTSPNEQFF. DNA for the CDR3: TGTGCCAGAGGGACTTCCCCCAATGAGCAGTTCTTC.

This clone was observed a single time. The chain employs TRBV4-1 and TRBJ2-2; D not resolved. The CDR3 extends over 14 amino acids. Looked up from germline, CDR1 is MGHRA and CDR2 is YSYEKL. The germline V and J ends were trimmed by 0 bases and 6 bases, with 8 bases remaining between them. CDR3 coding DNA: TGCGCCAGCAGCCAAGATTGGGCAGCCGGGGAGCTGTTTTTT. The encoded protein is CASSQDWAAGELFF.

The rearrangement joins TRBV10-3 to TRBJ2-3; 8 bases agree with TRBD2. The ends lost 4 bases at V and 0 bases at J; junction bases unmatched: 9. CDR1 is ENHRY, CDR2 SYGVKD, per germline. CDR3 length: 17 amino acids. The CDR3 sequence is CAISGLAGGISTDTQYF. For the CDR3, the DNA is TGTGCCATCAGTGGGCTAGCGGGCGGGATAAGCACAGATACGCAGTATTTT.

The rearrangement uses TRBV7-9 and TRBJ2-6, with a possible D match to TRBD1 (6 bases). The CDR3 sequence is 15 residues long. The V gene's germline CDR1 is SEHNR and CDR2 FQNEAQ (reference sequence). With 4 bases removed from V and 1 base from J, the gap between germline ends came to 8 bases. CDR3 sequence reads: CASSSTGSGANVLTF. The CDR3 region has the DNA TGTGCCAGCAGCTCAACAGGGTCTGGGGCCAACGTCCTGACTTTC. The full variable domain, completed using reference TRBV7-9 and TRBJ2-6, is DTGVSQNPRHKITKRGQNVTFRCDPISEHNRLYWYRQTLGQGPEFLTYFQNEAQLEKSRLLSDRFSAERPKGSFSTLEIQRTEQGDSAMYLCASSSTGSGANVLTFGAGSRLTVL.

The chain employs TRBV11-3 and TRBJ2-3; D may be TRBD1 (6 bases). The CDR3 has 13 residues. V was pared by 7 bases and J by 4 bases, with 12 bases between. Germline assignment: CDR1 SGHNT and CDR2 YENEEA. CDR3 sequence reads: CASNQGSADTQYF. The CDR3 region has the DNA TGTGCCAGCAACCAGGGGAGCGCAGATACGCAGTATTTT. The full variable domain, in which reference TRBV11-3 and TRBJ2-3 provide the parts outside the CDR3, is EAGVVQSPRYKIIEKKQPVAFWCNPISGHNTLYWYLQNLGQGPELLIRYENEEAVDDSQLPKDRFSAERLKGVDSTLKIQPAELGDSAVYLCASNQGSADTQYFGPGTRLTVL.

Only one count was recorded for this clone. The genes are TRBV25-1 and TRBJ2-1, with TRBD2 matching over 10 bases. CDR1 and CDR2 from the germline V gene are MGHDK and SYGVNS. Trimming removed 1 base from V and 8 bases from J; junction bases left unmatched: 11. The CDR3 runs to 17 residues. As DNA, the CDR3 is TGTGCCAGCAGTGAATTATGGGCTAGCGGGAGTAGGGATGAGCAGTTCTTC. Translated: CASSELWASGSRDEQFF.

This chain links TRBV5-1 with TRBJ1-4; TRBD1 matches 9 bases. Germline V lookup: CDR1 SGHRS, CDR2 YFSETQ. V dropped 4 bases and J dropped 7; count of bases not matched to a gene: 5. The CDR3 is made up of 14 amino acids. The CDR3 reads CASSHGTGPEKLFF. CDR3 bases: TGCGCCAGCAGCCACGGGACAGGGCCTGAAAAACTGTTTTTT.